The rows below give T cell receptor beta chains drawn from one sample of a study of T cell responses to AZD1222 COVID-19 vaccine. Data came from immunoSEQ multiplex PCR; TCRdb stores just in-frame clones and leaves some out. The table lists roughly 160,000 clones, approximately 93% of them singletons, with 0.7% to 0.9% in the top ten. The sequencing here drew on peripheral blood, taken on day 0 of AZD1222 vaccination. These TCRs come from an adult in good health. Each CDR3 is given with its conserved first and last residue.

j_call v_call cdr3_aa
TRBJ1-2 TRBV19 CASQNDRGTSPAYGYTF
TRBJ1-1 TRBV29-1 CSGQGVEYTEAFF
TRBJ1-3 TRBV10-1 CASSPYRSGNTIYF
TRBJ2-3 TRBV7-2 CASSPGLAVTDTQYF
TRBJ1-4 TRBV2 CATQKRQGLAEKLFF
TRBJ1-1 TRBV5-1 CASSDRMNTEAFF
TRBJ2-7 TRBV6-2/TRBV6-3 CASSPHGSYEQYF
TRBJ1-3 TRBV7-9 CASSPLGTTSGNTIYF
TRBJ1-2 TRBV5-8 CASSFGRDSYGYTF
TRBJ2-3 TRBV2 CASSLSGGNTDTQYF
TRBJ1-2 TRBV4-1 CASSTRDSLNYGYTF